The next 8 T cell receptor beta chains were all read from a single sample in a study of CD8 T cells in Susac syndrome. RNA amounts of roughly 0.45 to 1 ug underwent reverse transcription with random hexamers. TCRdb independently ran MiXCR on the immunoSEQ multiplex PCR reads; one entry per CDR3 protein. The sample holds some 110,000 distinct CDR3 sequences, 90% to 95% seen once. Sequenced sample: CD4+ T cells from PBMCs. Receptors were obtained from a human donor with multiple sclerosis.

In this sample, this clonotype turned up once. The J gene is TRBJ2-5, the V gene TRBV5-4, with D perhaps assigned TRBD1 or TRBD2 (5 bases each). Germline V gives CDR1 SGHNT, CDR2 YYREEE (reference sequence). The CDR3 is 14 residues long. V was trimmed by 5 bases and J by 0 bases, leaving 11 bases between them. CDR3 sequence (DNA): TGTGCCAGCAGAATGGGACGGAACCAAGAGACCCAGTACTTC. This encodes CASRMGRNQETQYF.

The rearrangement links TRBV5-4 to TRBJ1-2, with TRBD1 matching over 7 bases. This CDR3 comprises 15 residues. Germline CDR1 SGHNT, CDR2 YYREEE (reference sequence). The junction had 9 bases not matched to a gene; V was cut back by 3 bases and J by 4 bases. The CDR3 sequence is CASSSPGGALYGYTF. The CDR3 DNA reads TGTGCCAGCAGCTCCCCAGGGGGGGCCCTCTATGGCTACACCTTC.

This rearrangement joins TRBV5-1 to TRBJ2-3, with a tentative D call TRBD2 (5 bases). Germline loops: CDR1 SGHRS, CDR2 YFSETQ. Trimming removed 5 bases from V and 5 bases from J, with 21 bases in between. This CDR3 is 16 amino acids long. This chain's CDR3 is CASSAGRTPLGDTQYF. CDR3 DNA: TGCGCCAGCAGTGCGGGCCGGACTCCTTTGGGAGATACGCAGTATTTT. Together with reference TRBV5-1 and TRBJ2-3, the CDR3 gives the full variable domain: KAGVTQTPRYLIKTRGQQVTLSCSPISGHRSVSWYQQTPGQGLQFLFEYFSETQRNKGNFPGRFSGRQFSNSRSEMNVSTLELGDSALYLCASSAGRTPLGDTQYFGPGTRLTVL.

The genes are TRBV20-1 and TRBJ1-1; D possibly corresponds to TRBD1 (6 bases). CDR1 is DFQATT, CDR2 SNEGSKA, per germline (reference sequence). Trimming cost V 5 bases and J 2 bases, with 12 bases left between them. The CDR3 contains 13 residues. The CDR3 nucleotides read TGCAGTGCTCCCGGACAGACTAACACTGAAGCTTTCTTT. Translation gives CSAPGQTNTEAFF.

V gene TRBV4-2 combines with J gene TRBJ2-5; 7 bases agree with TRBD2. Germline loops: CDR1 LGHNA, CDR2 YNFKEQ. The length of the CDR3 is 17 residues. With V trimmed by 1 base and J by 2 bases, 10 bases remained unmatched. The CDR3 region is CASSQGSVTGGQETQYF. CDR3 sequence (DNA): TGTGCCAGCAGCCAAGGCAGTGTGACGGGGGGTCAAGAGACCCAGTACTTC.

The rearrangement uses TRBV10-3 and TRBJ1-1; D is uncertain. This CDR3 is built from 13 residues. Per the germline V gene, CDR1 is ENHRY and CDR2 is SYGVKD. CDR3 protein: CGVSREKNTEAFF. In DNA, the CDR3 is TGTGGCGTCAGTCGGGAAAAGAACACTGAAGCTTTCTTT.

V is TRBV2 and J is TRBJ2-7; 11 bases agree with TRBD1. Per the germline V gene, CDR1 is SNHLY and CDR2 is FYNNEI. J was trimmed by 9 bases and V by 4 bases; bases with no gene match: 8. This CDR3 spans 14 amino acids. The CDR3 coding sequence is TGTGCCAGCAGTGGTATGGGGACAGGGGGGGGGCAGTACTTC. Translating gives CASSGMGTGGGQYF.

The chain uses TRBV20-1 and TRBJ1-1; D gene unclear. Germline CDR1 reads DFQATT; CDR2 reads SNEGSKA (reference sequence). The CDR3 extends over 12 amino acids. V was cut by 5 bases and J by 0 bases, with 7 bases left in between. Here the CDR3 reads CSAWRLNTEAFF. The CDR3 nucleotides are TGCAGTGCTTGGCGGTTGAACACTGAAGCTTTCTTT.